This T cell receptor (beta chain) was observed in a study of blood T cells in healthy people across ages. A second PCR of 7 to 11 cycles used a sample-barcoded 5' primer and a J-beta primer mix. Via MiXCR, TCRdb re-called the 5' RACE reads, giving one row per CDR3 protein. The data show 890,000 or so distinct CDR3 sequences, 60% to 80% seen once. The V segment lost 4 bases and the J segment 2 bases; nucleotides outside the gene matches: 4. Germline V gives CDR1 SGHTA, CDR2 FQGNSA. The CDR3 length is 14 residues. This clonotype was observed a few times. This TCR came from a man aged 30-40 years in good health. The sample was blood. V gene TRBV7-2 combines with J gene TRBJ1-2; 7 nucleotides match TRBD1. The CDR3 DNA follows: TGTGCCAGCAGCTCGGACAGGCGGAACTATGGCTACACCTTC. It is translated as CASSSDRRNYGYTF.